These 26 T cell receptor beta chains were sequenced from one sample in a study of cytomegalovirus exposure and HLA in healthy donors (dated by TCRdb to 2015 to 2018). The method was the immunoSEQ multiplex PCR assay. A mixture of 60 forward primers for TCR Vbeta segments and 13 reverse primers for TCR Jbeta segments was used in the multiplex PCR. TCRdb took over this immuneACCESS table, retaining in-frame rearrangements with V and J assigned. Such tables are incomplete; in checked studies, under half of the missing clones stem from an unresolved V gene, and the remainder is unexplained. The sample's own table lists fewer than 200,000 clones. Jointly, the top ten make up 5.5% to 7.5% of the sample. Source material: PBMCs. The receptors stem from a man younger than 45 in good health and CMV-seronegative.

This rearrangement joins TRBV5-4 to TRBJ1-2, with TRBD1 identical over 7 bases. In germline, CDR1 is SGHNT, CDR2 YYREEE (reference sequence). Trimming at V came to 3 bases and at J to 3 bases, leaving 5 bases not matched to a gene. The CDR3 runs 14 residues. As DNA, the CDR3 is TGTGCCAGCAGCTGGGACAGCTTCGACTATGGCTACACCTTC. Its translation: CASSWDSFDYGYTF. Using reference TRBV5-4 and TRBJ1-2 for the parts outside the CDR3, the full variable domain is ETGVTQSPTHLIKTRGQQVTLRCSSQSGHNTVSWYQQALGQGPQFIFQYYREEENGRGNFPPRFSGLQFPNYSSELNVNALELDDSALYLCASSWDSFDYGYTFGSGTRLTVV.

This chain links TRBV5-5 with TRBJ1-2, with 10 bases matching TRBD1. The CDR3 consists of 18 residues. V trimming: 0 bases; J trimming: 2 bases; junction bases outside the gene matches: 10. Germline CDR1 reads SGHKS; CDR2 reads YYEKEE (reference sequence). The CDR3 reads CASSLGGSQTGGNYGYTF. CDR3 DNA: TGTGCCAGCAGCTTGGGGGGGAGCCAGACAGGGGGCAACTATGGCTACACCTTC.

The J gene is TRBJ2-7, the V gene TRBV19; 7 bases agree with TRBD1. CDR3 length: 15 amino acids. Unmatched junction bases numbered 8, after V lost 6 bases and J lost 0 bases. CDR1 is LNHDA, CDR2 SQIVND, per germline (reference sequence). The CDR3: CASRPTDRISYEQYF. In DNA, the CDR3 is TGTGCCAGTAGACCCACGGACAGGATCTCCTACGAGCAGTACTTC.

J is TRBJ2-7 and V is TRBV21-1; the DNA was not used to check the table's D call, TRBD2. TRBV21-1 is a listed pseudogene. This CDR3 is built from 16 residues. The CDR3 here is CASSKVTGRVRYEQYF. CDR3 DNA sequence: TGTGCCAGCAGCAAAGTTACCGGGAGGGTCCGGTACGAGCAGTACTTC.

The V and J genes are TRBV28 and TRBJ2-7, with a weak D call TRBD1 (6 bases). Deletions cut 2 bases from V and 1 base from J, with 12 bases between. There are 15 residues in the CDR3. CDR1 and CDR2 from the germline V gene are MDHEN and SYDVKM. The CDR3 sequence: CASSLPRGTSYEQYF. CDR3 nucleotide sequence: TGTGCCAGCAGTTTACCGAGGGGGACATCCTACGAGCAGTACTTC.

The rearrangement uses TRBV9 and TRBJ1-1; tentatively, D is TRBD1 (5 bases). The V end was cut by 0 bases, the J end by 3 bases, with 9 bases between. The CDR3 covers 14 residues. Germline V gene data show CDR1 as SGDLS and CDR2 as YYNGEE. The CDR3 sequence is CASSVEGAHTEAFF. In nucleotides, the CDR3 is TGTGCCAGCAGCGTAGAAGGGGCTCACACTGAAGCTTTCTTT.

Points on this clone: Within the sample, other DNA sequences also encode this same CDR3. The V call is TRBV6-5, the J call TRBJ2-7; D not resolved. V shed 0 bases and J shed 1 base, with 7 bases lying between them. CDR1 and CDR2 from the germline V gene are MNHEY and SVGAGI. The CDR3 is made up of 14 amino acids. As DNA, the CDR3 is TGTGCCAGCAGTTACTCAAGAGGTTCCTACGAGCAGTACTTC. Encoded protein: CASSYSRGSYEQYF.

The genes are TRBV9 and TRBJ1-3; 9 positions match TRBD1. V shed 2 bases and J 5 bases; nucleotides not matched to a gene: 8. CDR1 and CDR2 from the germline V gene are SGDLS and YYNGEE. This CDR3 spans 16 amino acids. DNA of the CDR3: TGTGCCAGCAGCGTTCACCGGGACAGGGATAGAAACACCATATATTTT. Amino acid sequence: CASSVHRDRDRNTIYF.

The gene calls are TRBV7-2 and TRBJ1-2; TRBD1 matches at 10 bases. The CDR3 consists of 14 residues. The J segment lost 2 bases and the V segment lost 5 bases, leaving 2 bases of the junction unmatched. Germline CDR1 and CDR2: SGHTA and FQGNSA. The CDR3 nucleotides read TGTGCCAGCAGCCGGGACAGGGGAAACTATGGCTACACCTTC. Protein: CASSRDRGNYGYTF.

The genes are TRBV2 and TRBJ1-2; 9 positions agree with TRBD1. The CDR3 has 15 residues. Germline CDR1 is SNHLY and CDR2 is FYNNEI. The trim removed 0 bases at V and 4 bases at J, leaving 3 bases unmatched. This chain's CDR3 is CASSEATGGPYGYTF. DNA for the CDR3: TGTGCCAGCAGTGAAGCAACAGGGGGCCCCTATGGCTACACCTTC. Full variable domain (rest looked up from reference TRBV2 and TRBJ1-2): EPEVTQTPSHQVTQMGQEVILRCVPISNHLYFYWYRQILGQKVEFLVSFYNNEISEKSEIFDDQFSVERPDGSNFTLKIRSTKLEDSAMYFCASSEATGGPYGYTFGSGTRLTVV.

The V and J genes are TRBV4-1 and TRBJ1-4, with 9 bases fitting TRBD1. After removal of 1 base from V and 7 bases from J, the junction contained 10 bases not matched to a gene. Germline V gives CDR1 MGHRA, CDR2 YSYEKL. The CDR3 totals 17 residues. CDR3 nucleotides: TGCGCCAGCAGCCAAGTTCGGGCCGGGACAGGGATTGAAAAACTGTTTTTT. Protein: CASSQVRAGTGIEKLFF.

The rearrangement uses TRBV6-1 and TRBJ2-7, with 9 positions matching TRBD1. The J segment lost 4 bases and the V segment lost 2 bases, leaving 6 bases of the junction unmatched. The germline V gene encodes CDR1 MNHNS and CDR2 SASEGT. The CDR3 spans 15 residues. CDR3 residues: CASSEMGQGLYEQYF. CDR3 bases: TGTGCCAGCAGTGAAATGGGACAGGGTCTGTACGAGCAGTACTTC.

The gene calls are TRBV4-1 and TRBJ1-1; D is possibly TRBD1 (5 bases). CDR3 length: 15 residues. With 1 base removed from V and 5 bases from J, the gap between germline ends came to 14 bases. CDR1 is MGHRA, CDR2 YSYEKL, per germline. The CDR3 here is CASSQAWGGGTEAFF. For the CDR3, the DNA is TGCGCCAGCAGCCAAGCGTGGGGGGGAGGAACTGAAGCTTTCTTT.

As DNA, the CDR3 is TGTGCCAGTACCCCAGACTCTTACCGCGGCGGCTACACCTTC. Translation: CASTPDSYRGGYTF. The chain employs TRBV19 and TRBJ1-2; D is uncertain. The CDR3 has 14 amino acids. Germline V gene data show CDR1 as LNHDA and CDR2 as SQIVND (reference sequence). V lost 7 bases and J lost 8, with 20 bases in between.

The J gene is TRBJ2-3, the V gene TRBV5-1, with D perhaps TRBD2 (5 bases). This CDR3 contains 15 residues. Germline-derived CDR1 and CDR2 are SGHRS and YFSETQ. Trimming cost V 0 bases and J 0 bases, with 8 bases left between them. CDR3 sequence reads: CASSLDGGSTDTQYF. The CDR3 region has the DNA TGCGCCAGCAGCTTGGATGGCGGGAGCACAGATACGCAGTATTTT. Looking up the rest from reference TRBV5-1 and TRBJ2-3 gives the full variable domain: KAGVTQTPRYLIKTRGQQVTLSCSPISGHRSVSWYQQTPGQGLQFLFEYFSETQRNKGNFPGRFSGRQFSNSRSEMNVSTLELGDSALYLCASSLDGGSTDTQYFGPGTRLTVL.

CDR3 coding DNA: TGTGCCATCCACCCTGATTTTAGCGGGGGTTACGAGCAGTACTTC. This sequence encodes CAIHPDFSGGYEQYF. The chain employs TRBV2 and TRBJ2-7; the match to TRBD2 covers 9 bases. The V and J ends lost 10 bases and 4 bases, in that order; junction bases with no gene match: 14. The CDR3 is 15 residues long. Germline CDR1 reads SNHLY; CDR2 reads FYNNEI.

The CDR3, as DNA: TGTGCCAGCAGCCCATTCACCGGGAGGGGGAATAGCATTCAGTACTTC. Amino acids: CASSPFTGRGNSIQYF. The rearrangement uses TRBV11-3 and TRBJ2-4; TRBD2 agrees at 8 bases. Germline V CDR1 and CDR2: SGHNT, YENEEA. Losses at the gene ends were 5 bases for V and 9 bases for J; bases not matched to a gene: 15. This CDR3 is built from 16 residues.

The chain recombines TRBV11-3 with TRBJ2-3; D is perhaps TRBD2 (6 bases). V lost 5 bases to trimming and J lost 2 bases, with 20 bases between them. Germline V gene sequence: CDR1 SGHNT, CDR2 YENEEA. The CDR3 consists of 17 residues. The CDR3 DNA is TGTGCCAGCAGCAATCCTCTGACTAGGCGGGTCACAGATACGCAGTATTTT. It encodes CASSNPLTRRVTDTQYF. Full variable domain (missing parts from reference TRBV11-3 and TRBJ2-3): EAGVVQSPRYKIIEKKQPVAFWCNPISGHNTLYWYLQNLGQGPELLIRYENEEAVDDSQLPKDRFSAERLKGVDSTLKIQPAELGDSAVYLCASSNPLTRRVTDTQYFGPGTRLTVL.

The chain joins TRBV19 to TRBJ1-2; TRBD1 might be the D (5 bases). Germline CDR1 is LNHDA and CDR2 is SQIVND (reference sequence). The CDR3 consists of 14 residues. Trimming cost V 6 bases and J 4 bases, with 15 bases left between them. CDR3 coding DNA: TGTGCCAGTAGCGCGACAGCGGGTAGCTATGGCTACACCTTC. It codes for CASSATAGSYGYTF.

J is TRBJ1-6 and V is TRBV30, with 7 nucleotides matching TRBD1. This CDR3 spans 15 amino acids. Germline V gene data show CDR1 as GTSNPN and CDR2 as SVGIG (reference sequence). Trimming took 1 base from V and 6 from J; bases not matched to a gene: 6. The CDR3 DNA follows: TGTGCCTGGAGTGAACAGGGGCCCGGTAATTCACCCCTCCACTTT. This encodes CAWSEQGPGNSPLHF.

This rearrangement joins TRBV13 to TRBJ2-5, with TRBD2 as a possible D gene (6 bases). Germline V lookup: CDR1 PRHDT, CDR2 FYEKMQ (reference sequence). The CDR3 is 17 residues long. The V and J ends lost 5 bases and 5 bases respectively, with 24 bases between them. The CDR3 is CASSPPGYSSRGETQYF. The CDR3 DNA reads TGTGCCAGCAGCCCACCAGGATATTCTTCCCGGGGGGAGACCCAGTACTTC. Supplemented by reference TRBV13 and TRBJ2-5, the full variable domain reads AAGVIQSPRHLIKEKRETATLKCYPIPRHDTVYWYQQGPGQDPQFLISFYEKMQSDKGSIPDRFSAQQFSDYHSELNMSSLELGDSALYFCASSPPGYSSRGETQYFGPGTRLLVL.

The chain uses TRBV11-2 and TRBJ2-5, with D hard to call. CDR1 is SGHAT and CDR2 is FQNNGV in the germline V gene. The CDR3 is 14 residues long. V was pared by 1 base and J by 5 bases, with 11 bases between. The CDR3 DNA is TGTGCCAGCAGCTTAGGGAATAGCCGGGAGACCCAGTACTTC. Translating gives CASSLGNSRETQYF.

The CDR3 reads CASSIGGAGRVDEQFF. The CDR3 nucleotides read TGTGCCAGTAGTATCGGCGGAGCGGGGAGGGTCGATGAGCAGTTCTTC. V is TRBV19 and J is TRBJ2-1; TRBD2 agrees at 7 bases. CDR1 and CDR2 from the germline V gene are LNHDA and SQIVND (reference sequence). The CDR3 runs to 16 residues. V was pared by 3 bases and J by 8 bases, with 13 bases of the junction left unmatched.

The chain links TRBV19 to TRBJ1-2; D is ambiguous. Germline-derived CDR1 and CDR2 are LNHDA and SQIVND (reference sequence). The V gene lost 5 bases and the J gene lost 3 bases, with 13 bases spanning the gap. The CDR3 sequence is 14 residues long. In DNA form, the CDR3 reads TGTGCCAGTAGTCTTCCCCAGGCCTACTATGGCTACACCTTC. It specifies CASSLPQAYYGYTF. The full variable domain, rest sourced from reference TRBV19 and TRBJ1-2, is DGGITQSPKYLFRKEGQNVTLSCEQNLNHDAMYWYRQDPGQGLRLIYYSQIVNDFQKGDIAEGYSVSREKKESFPLTVTSAQKNPTAFYLCASSLPQAYYGYTFGSGTRLTVV.

The chain couples TRBV30 to TRBJ2-7; 9 nucleotides agree with TRBD1. Trimming took 2 bases from V and 5 from J; bases not matched to a gene: 7. CDR1 GTSNPN and CDR2 SVGIG come from the germline V gene (reference sequence). This CDR3 is 14 amino acids long. The CDR3 loop is CAWSRRTGANEQYF. CDR3 nucleotide sequence: TGTGCCTGGAGTAGGCGGACAGGGGCCAACGAGCAGTACTTC.

The CDR3 sequence: CASSRFLLGTAQTNYGYTF. The DNA of the CDR3 is TGCGCCAGCAGCCGATTTTTGTTGGGGACAGCCCAAACTAACTATGGCTACACCTTC. This chain links TRBV4-3 with TRBJ1-2, with 7 bases aligning to TRBD1. The V gene's germline CDR1 is LGHNA and CDR2 YSLEER. The CDR3 length is 19 residues. Trimming cost V 4 bases and J 0 bases; bases outside gene matches: 17.